This passage covers 10 T cell receptor beta chains from one sample sequenced in a study of human T cells and chemical hapten exposure. TCRdb reprocessed the RACE reads via MiXCR and lists one record per CDR3 protein. The sample records about 180,000 distinct CDR3 sequences, 30% being singletons. Time point denoted: pre-sensitization, week 0. The treatment here: therapeutic diphenylcyclopropenone sensitization with weekly scalp DPC. This specimen was whole blood, taken in connection with sensitization to the hapten diphenylcyclopropenone (DPC). The receptor set was obtained from a woman aged 25-40 years with alopecia areata. Some clones in this sample may be carry-over from other donors' samples.

This clonotype was counted between two and nine times. The CDR3 nucleotides are TGCAGCGTCCGACAGGGGAAGAACACTGAAGCTTTCTTT. Its protein product is CSVRQGKNTEAFF. V is TRBV29-1 and J is TRBJ1-1, with 8 positions matching TRBD1. V was clipped by 6 bases and J by 1 base; unmatched bases: 4. Germline CDR1 and CDR2: SQVTM and ANQGSEA. The CDR3 is 13 residues long.

The chain is built from TRBV29-1 and TRBJ2-5; maybe TRBD2 (6 bases). There are 14 residues in the CDR3. Germline CDR1 is SQVTM and CDR2 is ANQGSEA. V dropped 6 bases and J dropped 0 bases, with 14 bases sitting between them. Written as DNA, the CDR3 is TGCAGCGTCCGAAGCGGAGGGTACCAAGAGACCCAGTACTTC. Protein product: CSVRSGGYQETQYF.

This clonotype appeared a few times. This sequence joins TRBV28 and TRBJ2-1; unclear D gene. The germline V gene encodes CDR1 MDHEN and CDR2 SYDVKM. The length of the CDR3 is 13 residues. V was pared by 6 bases and J by 0 bases, with 6 bases between. The CDR3 DNA sequence: TGTGCCAGCAGCACAACCTCCTACAATGAGCAGTTCTTC. Amino acids: CASSTTSYNEQFF. The full variable domain, its missing parts supplied by reference TRBV28 and TRBJ2-1, is DVKVTQSSRYLVKRTGEKVFLECVQDMDHENMFWYRQDPGLGLRLIYFSYDVKMKEKGDIPEGYSVSREKKERFSLILESASTNQTSMYLCASSTTSYNEQFFGPGTRLTVL.

The chain recombines TRBV20-1 with TRBJ1-2; D is uncertain. Germline V gives CDR1 DFQATT, CDR2 SNEGSKA (reference sequence). V was pared by 1 base and J by 3 bases, with 9 bases between. The CDR3 loop spans 13 amino acids. The CDR3 protein is CSARGTSYYGYTF. CDR3 bases: TGCAGTGCTAGAGGGACCTCGTACTATGGCTACACCTTC.

The V gene is TRBV29-1, the J gene TRBJ2-7; 9 positions match TRBD1. The CDR3 is made up of 14 amino acids. Germline lookup yields CDR1 SQVTM and CDR2 ANQGSEA. V gave up 5 bases and J gave up 5 bases; unmatched junction bases: 10. This CDR3 is CSVRGGTGSDEQYF. For the CDR3, the DNA is TGCAGCGTTAGAGGTGGGACAGGGAGCGACGAGCAGTACTTC.

The CDR3 is CASSPAPSSYNSPLHF. CDR3 sequence (DNA): TGTGCCAGCAGCCCGGCTCCGAGCTCCTATAATTCACCCCTCCACTTT. The V gene is TRBV4-2, the J gene TRBJ1-6; D is uncertain. Germline V gene lookup returns CDR1 LGHNA and CDR2 YNFKEQ. The CDR3 runs to 16 residues. The ends were cut back, 4 bases at V and 0 bases at J, with 10 bases in the middle.

This chain links TRBV2 with TRBJ2-7; D is undetermined. The germline V gene has CDR1 SNHLY and CDR2 FYNNEI. The V end lost 2 bases, the J end lost 0 bases, and 5 bases lay between the germline ends. There are 13 residues in the CDR3. DNA for the CDR3: TGTGCCAGCAGTGAACTGAACTCCTACGAGCAGTACTTC. Translated: CASSELNSYEQYF.

This clonotype was counted only a few times. The rearrangement uses TRBV7-6 and TRBJ2-7, with no clear D. Trimming shortened V by 5 bases and J by 6 bases, and 14 bases separated the two germline ends. The CDR3 loop spans 13 amino acids. Germline CDR1 reads SGHVS; CDR2 reads FNYEAQ. CDR3 nucleotide sequence: TGTGCCAGCAGCCAAACGACGATAACCGAGCAGTACTTC. It is translated as CASSQTTITEQYF.

The chain recombines TRBV11-2 with TRBJ2-3, with 7 bases lining up with TRBD2. The CDR3 loop spans 13 amino acids. With V trimmed by 10 bases and J by 4 bases, 8 bases remained unmatched. CDR1 is SGHAT and CDR2 is FQNNGV in the germline V gene. The CDR3 is CAIRLRGADTQYF. The CDR3 DNA sequence: TGTGCCATACGCCTTCGGGGGGCAGATACGCAGTATTTT.

V usage is TRBV28 and J usage is TRBJ2-3; TRBD2 matches at 10 bases. The CDR3 totals 16 residues. The germline V gene encodes CDR1 MDHEN and CDR2 SYDVKM. The J segment lost 4 bases and the V segment lost 6 bases, leaving 10 bases of the junction unmatched. The CDR3 nucleotides read TGTGCCAGCAGCCCCCGAGAGCGGGGGGGCCCAGATACGCAGTATTTT. It translates to CASSPRERGGPDTQYF.